This T cell receptor (beta chain) was obtained from a study of OX40 agonist ivuxolimab in advanced cancers. Profiling relied on immunoSEQ multiplex PCR, and the TCRdb table lists in-frame clones only, not all of them. Of over 55,000 clones detected, 84% appear once; the ten largest clones hold about 1.7%. The germline gives CDR1 SGHVS, CDR2 FQNEAQ. This CDR3 has 15 residues. Trimming took 0 bases from V and 10 from J, leaving 17 bases between them. The sequencing here drew on CD4+ or CD8+ T cells sorted from blood, taken in a trial of the OX40 agonist ivuxolimab. The genes are TRBV7-8 and TRBJ2-3; the D gene is possibly TRBD2 (6 bases). This clonotype was sampled from an adult with an advanced solid tumor such as melanoma, head and neck, liver or kidney cancer. CDR3 sequence: CASSLATWMGGAQYF. In DNA, the CDR3 is TGTGCCAGCAGCTTAGCCACGTGGATGGGCGGGGCGCAGTATTTT.